In this sample, the clone carrying this TCR beta chain turned up once. PCR used 60 Vbeta primers and 13 Jbeta primers. Sequencing used immunoSEQ multiplex PCR; TCRdb keeps in-frame clones, though not all of them. The repertoire holds 150,000 or so clones, with approximately 80% as singletons. The data are from a study of cytomegalovirus exposure and HLA in healthy donors. Germline V gene lookup returns CDR1 SEHNR and CDR2 FQNEAQ (reference sequence). V trimming: 2 bases; J trimming: 9 bases; junction bases outside the gene matches: 3. The length of the CDR3 is 13 residues. The receptor was derived from a male donor in good health and CMV-seropositive. V and J are TRBV7-9 and TRBJ2-1, with 8 bases lining up with TRBD1. The sequenced material came from PBMCs. The CDR3 nucleotides read TGTGCCAGCAGCTTACCGGACAGGGTTGAGCAGTTCTTC. Residues: CASSLPDRVEQFF.